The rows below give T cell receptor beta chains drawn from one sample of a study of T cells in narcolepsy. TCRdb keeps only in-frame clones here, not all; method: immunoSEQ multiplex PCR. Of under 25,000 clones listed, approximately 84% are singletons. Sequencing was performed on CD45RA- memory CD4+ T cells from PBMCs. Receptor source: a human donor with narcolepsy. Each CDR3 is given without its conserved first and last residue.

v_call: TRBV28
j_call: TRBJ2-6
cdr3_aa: AGRGVSRANALT

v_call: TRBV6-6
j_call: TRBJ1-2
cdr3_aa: ASSIQGNYGYT

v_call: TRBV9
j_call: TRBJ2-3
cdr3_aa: ASSPGLGHTDTQY

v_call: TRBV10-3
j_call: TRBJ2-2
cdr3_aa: AISPSGGRITGELF

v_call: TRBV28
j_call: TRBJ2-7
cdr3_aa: ASSPRDRGGYEQY

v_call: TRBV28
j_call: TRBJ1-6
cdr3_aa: ASTRGGSPLH

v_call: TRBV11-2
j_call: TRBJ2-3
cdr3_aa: ASSLGTSGSFPTDTQY

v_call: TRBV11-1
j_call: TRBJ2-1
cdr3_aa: ASSLGSGGPVGNEQF

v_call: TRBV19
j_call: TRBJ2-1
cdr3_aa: ASSRGGQQF

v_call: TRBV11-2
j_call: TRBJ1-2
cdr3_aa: ASTGGGGPDYGYT

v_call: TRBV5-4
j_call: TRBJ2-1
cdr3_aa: ASSLEYNEQF

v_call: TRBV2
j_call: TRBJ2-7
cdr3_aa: ATSSWTGETYEQY

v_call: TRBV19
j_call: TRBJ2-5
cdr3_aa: ASGPGQWGETQY

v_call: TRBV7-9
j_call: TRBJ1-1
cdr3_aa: ASSLRFMNTEAF

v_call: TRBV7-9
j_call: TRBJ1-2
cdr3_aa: ASSLESYYGYT

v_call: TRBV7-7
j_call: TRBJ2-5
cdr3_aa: ASSLGAGGETQY

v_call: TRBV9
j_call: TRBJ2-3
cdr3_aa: ASSATSGRASNTQY

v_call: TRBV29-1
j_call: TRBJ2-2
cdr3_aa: SVRYTATGELF

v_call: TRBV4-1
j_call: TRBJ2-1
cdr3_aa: ASSQEVGSYNEQF

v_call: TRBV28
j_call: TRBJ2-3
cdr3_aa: ASSLVPGGTDTQY

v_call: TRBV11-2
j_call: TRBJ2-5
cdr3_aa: ASSWTWLAQETQY

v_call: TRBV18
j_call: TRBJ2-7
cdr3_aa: ASSPRTGRTEQY

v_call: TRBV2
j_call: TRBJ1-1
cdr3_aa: ASTADPNGSF

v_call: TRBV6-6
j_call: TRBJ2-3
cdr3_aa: ASSLSRSSTDTQY

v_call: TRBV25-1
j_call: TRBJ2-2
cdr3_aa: ASSEAPTGELF

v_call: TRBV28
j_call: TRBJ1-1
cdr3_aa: ASSLPGSPEAF

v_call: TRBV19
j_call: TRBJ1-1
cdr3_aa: ASIGMAGWYTEAF

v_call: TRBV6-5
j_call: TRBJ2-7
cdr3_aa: ASSYSSDRGDEQY

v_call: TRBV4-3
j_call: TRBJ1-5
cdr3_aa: ASSRDRVNQPQH

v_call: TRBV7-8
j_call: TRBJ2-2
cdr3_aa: ASSSRSEVTGELF

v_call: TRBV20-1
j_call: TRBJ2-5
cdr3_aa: SAGIHQTQY

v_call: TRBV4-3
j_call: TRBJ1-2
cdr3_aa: ASSLYGTGDTYGYT

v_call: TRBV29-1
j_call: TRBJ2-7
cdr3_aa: SVEPMGQGREQY

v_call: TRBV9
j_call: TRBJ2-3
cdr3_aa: ASSTRDRNSDTQY

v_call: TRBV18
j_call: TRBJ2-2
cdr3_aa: ASSRTGTEGAGELF

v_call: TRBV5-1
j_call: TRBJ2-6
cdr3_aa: ASSPAVAAGANVLT